The 4 T cell receptor beta chains in this list originate from one sample, sequenced in a study of T-cell memory formation after mild COVID-19 listed by TCRdb under 2021. To prepare the library, 5' RACE was applied. Data came from an Illumina NovaSeq 6000. The public reads were quality trimmed at Q25 with fastp and then assembled into clones with MiXCR by TCRdb, keeping productive beta chains. Records with the same CDR3 protein are collapsed into one entry carrying the most frequent genes and DNA. This sample is represented by about 350,000 distinct CDR3 sequences; around 13% of them were singletons. 20% to 25% of the sample belongs to the ten largest clones. Sequenced sample: PBMCs or a T cell subset sorted from them (not recorded which). These TCRs come from a man aged 18 to 35 who had mild COVID-19 (a few samples of this study predate the infection). The sample titles of this study are shuffled in the database, so cell type and time point are left out; the donor was told from shared clones.

The chain's CDR3 is CASSAQAKTHRGAQYF. The CDR3 DNA is TGTGCCAGCAGCGCCCAAGCGAAGACCCACCGGGGGGCCCAGTACTTC. The rearrangement uses TRBV7-2 and TRBJ2-5; TRBD2 matches 7 bases. The CDR3 runs 16 residues. V dropped 5 bases and J dropped 9; count of bases not matched to a gene: 18. CDR1 SGHTA and CDR2 FQGNSA come from the germline V gene.

The V gene is TRBV3-1, the J gene TRBJ1-1, with no clear D. The CDR3 consists of 12 residues. Germline CDR1 is LGHDT and CDR2 is YNNKEL (reference sequence). V lost 9 bases, J lost 1 base, and 9 bases lay in between. The CDR3 bases are TGTGCCAGTTGTGATCAGAACACTGAAGCTTTCTTT. Protein sequence: CASCDQNTEAFF.

This clonotype was detected a few times. The chain has TRBV7-9 and TRBJ1-1; D is possibly TRBD1 (6 bases). Germline V lookup: CDR1 SEHNR, CDR2 FQNEAQ (reference sequence). This CDR3 contains 15 residues. V was shortened by 5 bases and J by 0 bases, with 13 bases between the two germline ends. The CDR3 sequence is CASSPPGEVNTEAFF. CDR3 coding DNA: TGTGCCAGCAGCCCCCCAGGGGAGGTGAACACTGAAGCTTTCTTT.

A few counts support this clonotype. The chain joins TRBV5-6 to TRBJ2-2; D is uncertain. This CDR3 contains 15 residues. V was clipped by 2 bases and J by 5 bases, with 13 bases between them. In germline, CDR1 is SGHDT, CDR2 YYEEEE. The CDR3 sequence: CASSFGALGTGELFF. CDR3 DNA sequence: TGTGCCAGCAGCTTTGGTGCCCTTGGGACCGGGGAGCTGTTTTTT.